This record concerns one TCR beta chain sequence. This CDR3 is built from 15 residues. CDR1 and CDR2 from the germline V gene are MGHRA and YSYEKL. Trimming stripped 4 bases from V and 0 bases from J, with 10 bases between. In the original processing: Patient-derived CD8+ clones with a size above 1% showed rare matches to published virus-specific TCRB sequences. Generated by immunoSEQ multiplex PCR, the TCRdb table keeps only in-frame clones and is missing some. V, J and clone size are taken as reported in that table, and D and trimming were inferred from the DNA itself. The data show fewer than 20,000 clones, approximately 71% seen once. This record comes from a study of somatic mutations in cytotoxic T cells in rheumatoid arthritis. The wider study: There were some V beta antibody-stained T-cell populations flow-sorted at nearly 100% purity, and these included V beta1+ cells sequenced for TCRB.

The source is an adult with rheumatoid arthritis. The genes are TRBV4-1 and TRBJ2-1; D uncertain. What was sequenced was CD8+ T cells sorted from blood. The CDR3 nucleotides are TGCGCCAGCAGCCGGGATTCTCTCTCCTACAATGAGCAGTTCTTC. Translated: CASSRDSLSYNEQFF.